One TCR beta chain is described in this entry. The data were obtained in a study of yellow fever vaccine responses in identical twins. Each CDR3 protein gets one entry after TCRdb re-called the RT-PCR reads with MiXCR. The sample yields more than 15,000 distinct CDR3 sequences, 65% to 85% seen once. Germline V gene data show CDR1 as SQVTM and CDR2 as ANQGSEA. V lost 8 bases, J lost 4 bases, and 16 bases lay in between. The length of the CDR3 is 13 residues. The J gene is TRBJ2-3, the V gene TRBV29-1, with D possibly matching TRBD2 (5 bases). The source material was T cells from blood (PBMCs), unsorted or a sorted subset (not recorded which), sampled before or after yellow fever vaccination (not recorded which). The TCR was taken from a woman under 30 who received the yellow fever vaccine. CDR3 sequence: CSLEVAPADTQYF. In nucleotides, the CDR3 is TGCAGCCTCGAGGTAGCGCCGGCAGATACGCAGTATTTT.